One sample yielded the 25 T cell receptor beta chains listed below, sequenced in a study of OX40 agonist ivuxolimab in advanced cancers. Generated by immunoSEQ multiplex PCR, the TCRdb table keeps only in-frame clones and is missing some. The sample contains tens of thousands of clones, 86% of which appear only once. This specimen consisted of CD4+ or CD8+ T cells sorted from blood, obtained in a trial of the OX40 agonist ivuxolimab. All receptors come from an adult with an advanced solid tumor such as melanoma, head and neck, liver or kidney cancer.

This rearrangement joins TRBV2 to TRBJ1-1; D remains unclear. Germline CDR1 reads SNHLY; CDR2 reads FYNNEI. This CDR3 comprises 14 residues. With 5 bases removed from V and 4 bases from J, the gap between germline ends came to 14 bases. CDR3 sequence: CASSPPTRATEAFF. The CDR3 DNA is TGTGCCAGCAGTCCCCCGACGAGGGCCACTGAAGCTTTCTTT.

The chain joins TRBV5-1 to TRBJ2-3; D possibly corresponds to TRBD1 (5 bases). CDR1 and CDR2 from the germline V gene are SGHRS and YFSETQ. V lost 1 base and J 5 bases, leaving 14 bases between the germline ends. The CDR3 contains 15 residues. CDR3 nucleotide sequence: TGCGCCAGCAGCTTGTACGGGCCACAGGAAGATACGCAGTATTTT. Residues: CASSLYGPQEDTQYF.

The CDR3 coding sequence is TGTGCCAGCAGCCGAGCGACAGGGGGGCTCTATGGCTACACCTTC. Its protein is CASSRATGGLYGYTF. The chain combines TRBV5-4 with TRBJ1-2; 9 bases are shared with TRBD1. CDR3 length: 15 residues. The V gene's germline CDR1 is SGHNT and CDR2 YYREEE (reference sequence). The ends lost 4 bases at V and 4 bases at J; junction bases unmatched: 8.

The chain employs TRBV7-2 and TRBJ2-1; D is perhaps TRBD1 (6 bases). V dropped 5 bases and J dropped 9 bases, with 14 bases sitting between them. The germline CDR1 and CDR2 sequences are SGHTA and FQGNSA. The CDR3 contains 13 residues. Written as DNA, the CDR3 is TGTGCCAGCAGCCCGTCCCGGACAGCTGAGCAGTTCTTC. It specifies CASSPSRTAEQFF. The full variable domain, its missing parts supplied by reference TRBV7-2 and TRBJ2-1, is GAGVSQSPSNKVTEKGKDVELRCDPISGHTALYWYRQSLGQGLEFLIYFQGNSAPDKSGLPSDRFSAERTGGSVSTLTIQRTQQEDSAVYLCASSPSRTAEQFFGPGTRLTVL.

The chain combines TRBV18 with TRBJ2-4; perhaps TRBD1 as D (6 bases). V was clipped by 2 bases and J by 1 base, with 18 bases between them. Germline V gives CDR1 KGHSH, CDR2 LQKENI. This CDR3 has 18 residues. As DNA, the CDR3 is TGTGCCAGCTCACCAACGGCTTTAAGCCAGGGGGCCAAAAACATTCAGTACTTC. Translated: CASSPTALSQGAKNIQYF. Using reference TRBV18 and TRBJ2-4 for the parts outside the CDR3, the full variable domain is NAGVMQNPRHLVRRRGQEARLRCSPMKGHSHVYWYRQLPEEGLKFMVYLQKENIIDESGMPKERFSAEFPKEGPSILRIQQVVRGDSAAYFCASSPTALSQGAKNIQYFGAGTRLSVL.

The chain employs TRBV11-3 and TRBJ2-7; TRBD2 matches at 7 bases. J was trimmed by 3 bases and V by 5 bases; bases with no gene match: 10. Germline lookup yields CDR1 SGHNT and CDR2 YENEEA. The CDR3 has 15 residues. Written as DNA, the CDR3 is TGTGCCAGCAGCCCGGGCGGGGGAGGAATCTACGAGCAGTACTTC. Its protein product is CASSPGGGGIYEQYF.

In its sample, this clone was seen once. CDR3 loop: CASSPGRTDNEKLFF. Written as DNA, the CDR3 is TGTGCCAGCAGCCCGGGACGGACGGACAATGAAAAACTGTTTTTT. The V gene is TRBV7-9, the J gene TRBJ1-4, with D maybe TRBD1 (5 bases). CDR1 is SEHNR, CDR2 FQNEAQ, per germline (reference sequence). This CDR3 is 15 amino acids long. Trimming removed 5 bases at V and 5 bases at J, with 15 bases between. The full variable domain, completed using reference TRBV7-9 and TRBJ1-4, is DTGVSQNPRHKITKRGQNVTFRCDPISEHNRLYWYRQTLGQGPEFLTYFQNEAQLEKSRLLSDRFSAERPKGSFSTLEIQRTEQGDSAMYLCASSPGRTDNEKLFFGSGTQLSVL.

The rearrangement links TRBV9 to TRBJ1-5; D perhaps matches TRBD1 (5 bases). Trimming took off 7 bases at V and 0 bases at J, with 14 bases between the two ends. CDR1 is SGDLS and CDR2 is YYNGEE in the germline V gene. The CDR3 spans 15 residues. This CDR3 is CASSGGGHSNQPQHF. DNA for the CDR3: TGTGCCAGCTCGGGGGGAGGGCATAGCAATCAGCCCCAGCATTTT.

This clone has more than one count but fewer than ten. V and J are TRBV6-6 and TRBJ1-2, with D perhaps matching TRBD1 (5 bases). CDR1 is MNHNY, CDR2 SVGAGI, per germline (reference sequence). Trimming pared 5 bases from V and 9 bases from J, leaving 16 bases between. The CDR3 loop spans 13 amino acids. The CDR3 sequence is CASSPGRGSRYTF. CDR3 nucleotides: TGTGCCAGCAGTCCCGGACGGGGGTCACGCTACACCTTC.

This clone was found once. This chain links TRBV6-5 with TRBJ2-1; 7 bases are a match to TRBD1. The J segment lost 9 bases and the V segment lost 6 bases, leaving 2 bases of the junction unmatched. This CDR3 is 11 amino acids long. CDR1 and CDR2 from the germline V gene are MNHEY and SVGAGI. This CDR3 reads CASSHRGEQFF. The DNA for the CDR3 is TGTGCCAGCAGCCACAGGGGTGAGCAGTTCTTC.

This chain uses TRBV6-1 with TRBJ2-7, with D unclear. Germline CDR1 is MNHNS and CDR2 is SASEGT. There are 12 residues in the CDR3. The ends were cut back, 7 bases at V and 3 bases at J, with 10 bases in the middle. The CDR3 protein is CASIGIFYEQYF. DNA for the CDR3: TGTGCCAGCATAGGAATATTCTACGAGCAGTACTTC.

The chain joins TRBV5-1 to TRBJ1-3; TRBD1 is a possible D gene (5 bases). V lost 4 bases to trimming and J lost 4 bases, with 15 bases between them. This CDR3 has 15 residues. CDR1 and CDR2 (germline): SGHRS, YFSETQ. In nucleotides, the CDR3 is TGCGCCAGCAGCCCCGACGGCCAGGGAGGAAACACCATATATTTT. Amino acids: CASSPDGQGGNTIYF.

The genes are TRBV5-1 and TRBJ1-1; D possibly corresponds to TRBD1 (5 bases). Germline V lookup: CDR1 SGHRS, CDR2 YFSETQ. Trimming removed 2 bases at V and 2 bases at J, with 19 bases between. CDR3 length: 17 residues. DNA for the CDR3: TGCGCCAGCAGCTTTAAGGGAGGGGCGCCAGTCAACACTGAAGCTTTCTTT. As protein: CASSFKGGAPVNTEAFF.

The chain uses TRBV28 and TRBJ2-7; 11 bases agree with TRBD1. This CDR3 has 14 residues. Germline V gene data show CDR1 as MDHEN and CDR2 as SYDVKM. J lost 7 bases, V lost 11 bases, and 13 bases had no gene match. CDR3: CAARPGQGVREQYF. CDR3 coding DNA: TGTGCCGCAAGGCCGGGACAGGGGGTGAGGGAGCAGTACTTC. The full variable domain, in which reference TRBV28 and TRBJ2-7 provide the parts outside the CDR3, is DVKVTQSSRYLVKRTGEKVFLECVQDMDHENMFWYRQDPGLGLRLIYFSYDVKMKEKGDIPEGYSVSREKKERFSLILESASTNQTSMYLCAARPGQGVREQYFGPGTRLTVT.

This sequence joins TRBV19 and TRBJ2-5; D might be TRBD1 or TRBD2, each matching 5 bases. Germline CDR1 and CDR2: LNHDA and SQIVND (reference sequence). V was cut by 7 bases and J by 1 base, with 19 bases left in between. This CDR3 region has 16 residues. This CDR3 is CASTISGGRGQETQYF. As DNA, the CDR3 is TGTGCCAGTACTATTAGTGGGGGAAGGGGCCAAGAGACCCAGTACTTC.

The chain combines TRBV7-9 with TRBJ2-1; weak D call: TRBD1 (6 bases). V was pared by 3 bases and J by 7 bases, with 19 bases between. This CDR3 region has 16 residues. Germline assignment: CDR1 SEHNR and CDR2 FQNEAQ (reference sequence). Here the CDR3 reads CASSFSGGFGLNEQFF. In DNA form, the CDR3 reads TGTGCCAGCAGCTTTAGTGGGGGCTTCGGTTTAAATGAGCAGTTCTTC.

This clone was seen just once. V and J are TRBV29-1 and TRBJ1-2, with D unclear. V lost 3 bases and J lost 8, with 10 bases in between. Germline-derived CDR1 and CDR2 are SQVTM and ANQGSEA. The length of the CDR3 is 11 residues. In nucleotides, the CDR3 is TGCAGCGTTGATTCGGCGAGCGGCTACACCTTC. Protein sequence: CSVDSASGYTF.

The gene calls are TRBV28 and TRBJ1-1, with 7 bases aligning to TRBD1. The trim removed 7 bases at V and 0 bases at J, leaving 8 bases unmatched. CDR3 length: 15 amino acids. CDR1 is MDHEN, CDR2 SYDVKM, per germline. The CDR3 nucleotides are TGTGCCAGCACCCCCCACAGGGGAATGAACACTGAAGCTTTCTTT. As protein: CASTPHRGMNTEAFF.

The sample holds a few counts of this clone. The chain is built from TRBV7-8 and TRBJ2-2; D unclear. Germline V gene lookup returns CDR1 SGHVS and CDR2 FQNEAQ. This CDR3 comprises 13 residues. V was shortened by 6 bases and J by 6 bases, with 11 bases between the two germline ends. The CDR3 DNA reads TGTGCCAGCAGTACCGTTTCTGCCGGGGAGCTGTTTTTT. This sequence encodes CASSTVSAGELFF.

This clone was detected only a few times. The chain joins TRBV6-1 to TRBJ2-7, with 8 nucleotides matching TRBD1. J gave up 4 bases and V 4 bases, and 12 bases lay outside the gene matches. The CDR3 has 16 amino acids. Germline CDR1 reads MNHNS; CDR2 reads SASEGT. The CDR3 is CASSAIGQGIKYEQYF. CDR3 DNA sequence: TGTGCCAGCAGTGCGATCGGACAGGGCATTAAGTACGAGCAGTACTTC.

This clone was recorded only once. This chain links TRBV7-9 with TRBJ2-7, with 9 bases matching TRBD1. Per the germline V gene, CDR1 is SEHNR and CDR2 is FQNEAQ (reference sequence). V lost 2 bases, J lost 4 bases, and 12 bases stayed unmatched. The CDR3 loop spans 17 amino acids. CDR3 bases: TGTGCCAGCAGCTTAAGGTCCCCGGGACAGGGAGGATACGAGCAGTACTTC. The encoded protein is CASSLRSPGQGGYEQYF.

The V and J genes are TRBV19 and TRBJ2-1; possibly TRBD1 for D (6 bases). Germline CDR1 and CDR2: LNHDA and SQIVND (reference sequence). This CDR3 is built from 12 residues. V lost 10 bases and J lost 3, with 10 bases in between. CDR3 in DNA: TGTGCCACCTCGGGACACTACAATGAGCAGTTCTTC. As protein: CATSGHYNEQFF.

The DNA of the CDR3 is TGTGCCACCGGGCGTTTGATCATGAACACTGAAGCTTTCTTT. Translating gives CATGRLIMNTEAFF. The chain carries TRBV11-2 and TRBJ1-1; D is unclear. Germline CDR1 and CDR2: SGHAT and FQNNGV. This CDR3 has 14 amino acids. Trimming took off 10 bases at V and 0 bases at J, with 15 bases between the two ends.

The CDR3 bases are TGCGCCAGCAGCCCCGACAGGGGTAATTCACCCCTCCACTTT. Its protein product is CASSPDRGNSPLHF. This sequence joins TRBV4-3 and TRBJ1-6; TRBD1 aligns across 8 bases. Germline CDR1 reads LGHNA; CDR2 reads YSLEER. The V segment lost 4 bases and the J segment 6 bases; nucleotides outside the gene matches: 2. This CDR3 comprises 14 residues.

This chain connects TRBV4-3 to TRBJ2-3; the D is unclear. The germline V and J ends were trimmed by 4 bases and 2 bases, with 13 bases remaining between them. The germline V gene has CDR1 LGHNA and CDR2 YSLEER. CDR3 length: 15 residues. This CDR3 reads CASSPSLAPTDTQYF. The CDR3 DNA is TGCGCCAGCAGCCCCTCCTTAGCTCCCACAGATACGCAGTATTTT.